This T cell receptor beta chain was sequenced for a study of cytomegalovirus exposure and HLA in healthy donors. TCRdb's copy holds only in-frame clones and misses some; the assay was immunoSEQ multiplex PCR. Among about 200,000 clones listed, 83% were seen once. Whole-study findings and limits: While the bulk of TCR sequences proved rare, some public TCRs turned up in many donors. The authors enumerated 150 to 200 TCR beta chains as linked to cytomegalovirus.

The table lists this clone with a count of one. Its antigen remains unidentified. Trimming pared 4 bases from V and 0 bases from J, leaving 7 bases between. CDR3 length equals 13 residues. From germline, CDR1 is SGHRS and CDR2 YFSETQ. This sequence originates from a woman aged 18-35 years in good health and CMV-seronegative. The chain combines TRBV5-1 with TRBJ2-5; D not resolved. Source material: PBMCs. The DNA for the CDR3 is TGCGCCAGCAGCAGCTTGTACCAAGAGACCCAGTACTTC. Translated, it gives CASSSLYQETQYF.